This TCR beta chain was identified in a study of early T cells in non-severe SARS-CoV-2 infection. Study details: Whole-blood bulk RNA, unsorted, was sequenced, and chains were unpaired.

This clonotype was seen many times. Its antigen is undetermined. The protocol attached unique molecular identifiers to individual cDNA molecules. Using its own MiXCR run on the 5' RACE reads, TCRdb lists one record per CDR3 protein. The top ten clones hold around 2.8% of a sample with tens of thousands of distinct CDR3 sequences, 4% of them seen once. Germline V gene data show CDR1 as SGHRS and CDR2 as YFSETQ. CDR3 length: 12 amino acids. V shed 0 bases, J shed 6 bases, and the junction held 0 bases outside the gene matches. Study outcomes and limitations: Matching against VDJdb likely underestimated virus-specific expansions, favoring anti-spike CD8.

This sequence originates from an adult who was a healthcare worker with PCR-confirmed SARS-CoV-2 infection or an uninfected control (not recorded which). The sample taken for sequencing was whole blood. The rearrangement uses TRBV5-1 and TRBJ2-7, with 7 nucleotides matching TRBD1. The CDR3 reads CASSLDRGEQYF. In nucleotides, the CDR3 is TGCGCCAGCAGCTTGGACAGGGGCGAGCAGTACTTC.